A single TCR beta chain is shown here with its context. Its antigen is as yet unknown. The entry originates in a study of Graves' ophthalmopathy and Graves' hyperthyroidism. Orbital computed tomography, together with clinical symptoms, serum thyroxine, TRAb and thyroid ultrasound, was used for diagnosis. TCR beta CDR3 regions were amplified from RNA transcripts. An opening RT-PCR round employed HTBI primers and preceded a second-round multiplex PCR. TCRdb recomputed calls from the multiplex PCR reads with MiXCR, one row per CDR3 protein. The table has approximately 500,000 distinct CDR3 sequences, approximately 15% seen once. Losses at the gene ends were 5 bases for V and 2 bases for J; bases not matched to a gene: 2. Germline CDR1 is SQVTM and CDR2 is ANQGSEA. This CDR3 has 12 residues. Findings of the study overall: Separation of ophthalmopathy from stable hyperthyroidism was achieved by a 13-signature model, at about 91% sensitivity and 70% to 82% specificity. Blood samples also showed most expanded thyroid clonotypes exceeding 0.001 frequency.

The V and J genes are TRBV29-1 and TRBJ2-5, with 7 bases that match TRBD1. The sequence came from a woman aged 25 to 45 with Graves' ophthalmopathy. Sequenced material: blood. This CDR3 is CSVKGAQETQYF. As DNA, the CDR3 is TGCAGCGTTAAGGGGGCGCAAGAGACCCAGTACTTC.